The clone carrying this TCR beta chain appeared a few times. Its antigen is currently unknown. The authors drew around 11 milliliters of peripheral blood from each donor. The germline V and J ends were trimmed by 1 base and 5 bases, with 14 bases remaining between them. CDR1 and CDR2 (germline): DFQATT, SNEGSKA (reference sequence). This CDR3 has 14 residues. The sample belongs to a study of blood T cells in healthy people across ages. Alongside a J-beta primer mix, a sample-barcoded 5' primer served in a second PCR lasting roughly 6 to 12 cycles. Every sample gave at least 2.5 million paired-end reads containing CDR3. Each CDR3 protein is one row after TCRdb ran MiXCR on the 5' RACE reads. The sample has roughly 1.5 million distinct CDR3 sequences, under 55% seen once. The study, taken as a whole, reports: The donors' CMV status was not determined, possibly confounding changes in expanded clonotypes.

Specimen: blood. The origin of this receptor is a woman under 30 in good health. The gene calls are TRBV20-1 and TRBJ1-2; D is uncertain. CDR3 nucleotide sequence: TGCAGTGCTAGAGGCTCTGAGAGTGGGTATGGCTACACCTTC. Protein product: CSARGSESGYGYTF.